Listed below are T cell receptor beta chains from one sample, sequenced in a study of identifying expanded T cells in peripheral blood. Clones were sequenced by immunoSEQ multiplex PCR, and TCRdb holds only the in-frame ones, with some missing. The repertoire includes some 100,000 clones, roughly 89% of them detected once, and roughly 17% sits in the top ten. The material sequenced was blood. These TCRs come from a person between 18 and 75 years old in good health. CDR3s leave out the opening cysteine and the closing phenylalanine or tryptophan. Clone size is shown for a subset of rows, as once, few, many or a class of expanded clone.

j_call v_call clone_size cdr3_aa
TRBJ2-7 TRBV27 . ASRSWGALSYEQY
TRBJ2-3 TRBV4-2 . ASSLVTRLTADTQY
TRBJ2-3 TRBV7-9 . ASSQRGVRRTDTQY
TRBJ2-7 TRBV5-4 . ASSLAARAGEQY
TRBJ2-7 TRBV4-3 . ASSQGVSWGDSYEQY
TRBJ1-2 TRBV2 . AIYRGVLTLNGYT
TRBJ1-4 TRBV9 . ASSPWRGANEKLF
TRBJ2-7 TRBV10-3 . ATWTPPYEQY
TRBJ2-5 TRBV5-1 . ASSYGQGGDQY
TRBJ2-3 TRBV7-9 . ASSPLGSDTQY
TRBJ2-3 TRBV7-8 . ASRKRRAGGPNTQY
TRBJ1-6 TRBV27 . ASSQRGGRNSPLH
TRBJ2-3 TRBV7-9 . ASTRRGGTSTDTQY
TRBJ1-6 TRBV9 few ASSVGDRSSYNSPLH
TRBJ2-7 TRBV4-3 . ASSQDRGYEQY
TRBJ2-3 TRBV4-2 . ASSQDGAGGTDTQY
TRBJ1-3 TRBV5-1 . ASSLEGNTIY
TRBJ1-3 TRBV4-2 once ASSQDWTSGNTIY
TRBJ1-5 TRBV19 . ASSIYSESNQPQH
TRBJ2-5 TRBV7-6 . ASSSIREETQY
TRBJ2-7 TRBV7-9 . ASSLGGGHHYEQY
TRBJ1-5 TRBV27 . ASSFRAPSRGDGSNQPQH
TRBJ1-2 TRBV4-3 . ASSQGTQDRGRGGYT
TRBJ2-7 TRBV5-5 . ASSLVGSPYEQY
TRBJ2-6 TRBV10-3 . AISADGSGANVLT
TRBJ1-4 TRBV6-6 . ASSTGEKLF
TRBJ2-3 TRBV6-5 . ASTKDYSGTQY
TRBJ1-4 TRBV6-1 . ASSARAGLDEKLF
TRBJ1-6 TRBV2 . AGQGGNSPLH
TRBJ1-2 TRBV11-2 . ASSLYRGANYGYT
TRBJ1-4 TRBV5-1 once ASSLGDLGKLF
TRBJ2-5 TRBV6-6 . ASSYQEVAQY
TRBJ2-5 TRBV2 . ASRGLAGRTRETQY
TRBJ1-4 TRBV19 . ASSVDRGLNEKLF
TRBJ2-3 TRBV6-4 many ASSGGDTDTQY
TRBJ1-1 TRBV27 once ASSPSGSPTEAF
TRBJ2-5 TRBV5-1 . ASGSLLGETQY
TRBJ1-6 TRBV5-1 . ASSLEGVYNSPLH
TRBJ2-5 TRBV18 . ASSPGSQETQY
TRBJ1-6 TRBV2 few ASSAQGRVGNSPLH
TRBJ2-1 TRBV7-9 . ASSSLAGFSYNEQF
TRBJ1-5 TRBV27 few ASSKARGQPQH
TRBJ1-1 TRBV30 . AWSEDRLNGEAF
TRBJ1-2 TRBV18 . ASSLLGYGYT
TRBJ2-3 TRBV5-6 . ASSLGWFFADTQY
TRBJ1-1 TRBV6-5 . ASSYWGRGQTEAF
TRBJ1-4 TRBV30 . ALGVPLVKLF
TRBJ1-4 TRBV19 . ASSIQGAATNEKLF
TRBJ1-6 TRBV25-1 few ASTLGSNSPLH
TRBJ2-7 TRBV10-2 . ATGPGFEQY
TRBJ2-3 TRBV18 few ASSPAGGGADTQY
TRBJ1-6 TRBV7-2 . ASSFSGGADSPLH
TRBJ1-2 TRBV6-5 . ASTLRTGRYGYT
TRBJ2-1 TRBV15 . ATSRDDSGPPYNEQF
TRBJ2-7 TRBV30 . AWTAWGAPLYEQY